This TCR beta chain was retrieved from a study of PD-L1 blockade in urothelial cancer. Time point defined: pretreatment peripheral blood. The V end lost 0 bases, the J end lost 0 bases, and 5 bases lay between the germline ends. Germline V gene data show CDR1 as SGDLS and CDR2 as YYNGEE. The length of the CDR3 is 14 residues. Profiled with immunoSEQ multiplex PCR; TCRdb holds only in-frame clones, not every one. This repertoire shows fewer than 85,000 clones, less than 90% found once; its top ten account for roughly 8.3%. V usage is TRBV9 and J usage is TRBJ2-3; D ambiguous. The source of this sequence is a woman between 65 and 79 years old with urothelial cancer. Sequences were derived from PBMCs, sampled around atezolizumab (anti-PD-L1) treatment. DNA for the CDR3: TGTGCCAGCAGCGTAGATTCGAGCACAGATACGCAGTATTTT. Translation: CASSVDSSTDTQYF.